The 5 T cell receptor beta chains below were found in one sample sequenced in a study of graft-versus-host responses after intestinal transplantation. Their specific antigens are unknown. TCRdb keeps only in-frame clones here, not all; method: immunoSEQ multiplex PCR. The sample shows more than 80,000 clones, 88% of them seen only once. Sequencing was performed on unstimulated CD4+ T cells sorted from spleen or lymph node cells, taken before transplant. All receptors come from a human donor who was the organ donor for an intestinal transplant.

This clone was seen a single time. The chain uses TRBV10-1 and TRBJ2-7, with D possibly being TRBD2 (7 bases). CDR1 is WNHNN, CDR2 SYGVQD, per germline (reference sequence). The CDR3 is 12 amino acids. Trimming shortened V by 8 bases and J by 5 bases, and 13 bases separated the two germline ends. CDR3 nucleotides: TGCGCCAGCCGAGGGGGGGTCAACGAGCAGTACTTC. It translates to CASRGGVNEQYF.

CDR3 sequence reads: CASSPTSAFYEQYF. The CDR3, as DNA: TGTGCCAGCAGCCCTACTAGCGCCTTCTACGAGCAGTACTTC. This chain connects TRBV11-3 to TRBJ2-7, with 7 bases matching TRBD2. From germline, CDR1 is SGHNT and CDR2 YENEEA. This CDR3 has 14 amino acids. The J segment lost 3 bases and the V segment lost 5 bases, leaving 7 bases of the junction unmatched.

This chain links TRBV19 with TRBJ2-7, with TRBD1 identical over 8 bases. The ends lost 7 bases at V and 4 bases at J; junction bases unmatched: 18. In germline, CDR1 is LNHDA, CDR2 SQIVND (reference sequence). CDR3 size: 17 residues. CDR3 loop: CASTSAFGQGDTYEQYF. CDR3 nucleotide sequence: TGTGCCAGTACCAGCGCCTTTGGACAGGGAGATACATACGAGCAGTACTTC.

V gene TRBV4-1 combines with J gene TRBJ1-2; 7 bases map to TRBD1. V was pared by 2 bases and J by 3 bases, with 6 bases of the junction left unmatched. Germline V gives CDR1 MGHRA, CDR2 YSYEKL. CDR3 length equals 15 residues. The CDR3 bases are TGCGCCAGCAGCCAACCCCGGACAGGACACTATGGCTACACCTTC. Translated, it gives CASSQPRTGHYGYTF.

The V gene is TRBV6-6, the J gene TRBJ2-3; a possible D gene is TRBD1 (5 bases). V was trimmed by 2 bases and J by 2 bases, leaving 14 bases between them. This CDR3 has 16 amino acids. From germline, CDR1 is MNHNY and CDR2 SVGAGI (reference sequence). The CDR3 bases are TGTGCCAGCAGTTACCGTGGTCCAGGGTCCACAGATACGCAGTATTTT. It translates to CASSYRGPGSTDTQYF.